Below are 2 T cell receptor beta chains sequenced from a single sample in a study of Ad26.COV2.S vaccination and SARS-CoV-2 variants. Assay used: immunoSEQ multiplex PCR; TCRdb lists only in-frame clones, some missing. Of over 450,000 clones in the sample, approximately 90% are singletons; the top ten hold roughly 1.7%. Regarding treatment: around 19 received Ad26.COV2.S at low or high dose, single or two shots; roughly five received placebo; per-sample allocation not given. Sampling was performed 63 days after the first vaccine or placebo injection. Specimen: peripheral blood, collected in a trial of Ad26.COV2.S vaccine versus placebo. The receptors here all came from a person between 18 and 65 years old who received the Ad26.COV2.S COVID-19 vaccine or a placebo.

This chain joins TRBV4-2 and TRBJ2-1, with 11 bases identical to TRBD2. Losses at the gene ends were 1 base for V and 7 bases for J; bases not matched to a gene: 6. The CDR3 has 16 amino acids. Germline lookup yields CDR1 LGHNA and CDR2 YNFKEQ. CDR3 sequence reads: CASSQGGTSGQNEQFF. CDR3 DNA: TGTGCCAGCAGCCAAGGGGGGACTAGCGGACAGAATGAGCAGTTCTTC.

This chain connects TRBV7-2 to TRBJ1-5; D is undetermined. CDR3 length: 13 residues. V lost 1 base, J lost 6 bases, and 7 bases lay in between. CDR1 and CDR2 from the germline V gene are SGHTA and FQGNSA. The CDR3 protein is CASSLVLGQPQHF. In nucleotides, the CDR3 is TGTGCCAGCAGCTTAGTATTAGGTCAGCCCCAGCATTTT. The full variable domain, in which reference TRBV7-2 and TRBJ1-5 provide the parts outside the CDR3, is GAGVSQSPSNKVTEKGKDVELRCDPISGHTALYWYRQSLGQGLEFLIYFQGNSAPDKSGLPSDRFSAERTGGSVSTLTIQRTQQEDSAVYLCASSLVLGQPQHFGDGTRLSIL.